One and the same sample provided the 2 T cell receptor beta chains below, sequenced in a study of cytomegalovirus exposure and HLA in healthy donors (dated by TCRdb to about 2017). The library was produced with the immunoSEQ multiplex PCR assay. As stored in TCRdb, this immuneACCESS dataset retains in-frame rearrangements with V and J assigned. A fraction of the clones does not appear; measured against another copy, unresolved V genes explain less than half of the discrepancy, and the remainder lacks a known reason. This sample is represented by 60,000 to 90,000 clones; roughly 92% of them were singletons. Roughly 0.6% of the sample lies in the top ten. Sequenced input: PBMCs. These receptors were obtained from a woman younger than 30 in good health and CMV-seronegative.

The genes are TRBV11-2 and TRBJ1-2; D gene unclear. The germline V gene has CDR1 SGHAT and CDR2 FQNNGV. The CDR3 spans 15 residues. Trimming took off 4 bases at V and 7 bases at J, with 19 bases between the two ends. The CDR3 DNA reads TGTGCCAGCAGCTCAAATGCGAGGTTCGATGGTGGCTACACCTTC. Encoded protein: CASSSNARFDGGYTF.

This chain connects TRBV19 to TRBJ1-2; 8 bases map to TRBD1. Germline values: CDR1 LNHDA, CDR2 SQIVND (reference sequence). V was clipped by 3 bases and J by 1 base; unmatched bases: 16. This CDR3 is 19 amino acids long. The DNA of the CDR3 is TGTGCCAGTAGTATTGGGACAGGCCGTACGCGGCGGGGTAACTATGGCTACACCTTC. This sequence encodes CASSIGTGRTRRGNYGYTF.